These T cell receptor beta chains were read from a single sample in a study of blood T cell repertoires in COVID-19. TCRdb keeps only in-frame clones here, not all; method: immunoSEQ multiplex PCR. Of approximately 40,000 clones in the sample, 87% were seen once. Material for sequencing was peripheral blood. All receptors derive from a man aged 55 to 70 with COVID-19, enrolled during active disease. Both conserved end residues are part of each CDR3. The order of the fields is CDR3 protein, CDR3 DNA, V gene, D gene, J gene, clone size. D genes are given only for firm matches. Size tells how often a clone was seen (once, few, many) or the class of an expanded clone, and some rows leave it out.

CASCRGFIEAFF,TGTGCCAGCTGCAGGGGGTTTATTGAAGCTTTCTTT,TRBV7-3,TRBD1,TRBJ1-1,NA
CASSSETGRRTEAFF,TGTGCCAGCAGCTCGGAGACAGGGAGGAGAACTGAAGCTTTCTTT,TRBV14,TRBD1,TRBJ1-1,NA
CASSQQEGGADTQYF,TGCGCCAGCAGCCAACAGGAAGGGGGCGCAGATACGCAGTATTTT,TRBV4-3,TRBD1,TRBJ2-3,few
CSVVATSSYNEQFF,TGCAGCGTTGTCGCTACGAGCTCCTACAATGAGCAGTTCTTC,TRBV29-1,NA,TRBJ2-1,NA
CASSPRVWEKLFF,TGTGCCAGCAGTCCCAGGGTGTGGGAAAAACTGTTTTTT,TRBV2,NA,TRBJ1-4,once
CAISGNRGYEQYF,TGTGCCATCAGTGGCAACAGGGGGTACGAGCAGTACTTC,TRBV10-3,TRBD1,TRBJ2-7,NA
CASSRGQPAGNTIYF,TGCGCCAGCAGCAGGGGACAGCCGGCCGGAAACACCATATATTTT,TRBV5-1,TRBD1,TRBJ1-3,NA
CASSYPQRTSGSRVGEQFF,TGTGCCAGCAGTTACCCCCAACGGACTAGCGGGAGTAGGGTTGGTGAGCAGTTCTTC,TRBV6-2/TRBV6-3,TRBD2,TRBJ2-1,NA
CASSFKGLAGGPGADTQYF,TGTGCCAGCAGTTTCAAGGGACTAGCGGGAGGCCCTGGAGCAGATACGCAGTATTTT,TRBV28,TRBD2,TRBJ2-3,NA
CASSLGGGTANTGELFF,TGTGCCAGCAGTTTAGGTGGAGGGACAGCGAACACCGGGGAGCTGTTTTTT,TRBV27,NA,TRBJ2-2,NA
CASSPGTKNTGELFF,TGTGCCAGCAGCCCCGGGACAAAGAACACCGGGGAGCTGTTTTTT,TRBV9,NA,TRBJ2-2,NA
CASSPPGQRVPTDTQYF,TGTGCCAGCAGCCCGCCGGGACAGCGAGTACCAACAGATACGCAGTATTTT,TRBV5-6,TRBD1,TRBJ2-3,NA
CASSLGGRNQETQYF,TGTGCCAGCAGCCTGGGGGGAAGGAACCAAGAGACCCAGTACTTC,TRBV9,NA,TRBJ2-5,once
CASSLVGTSVGTDTQYF,TGTGCCAGCAGCTTAGTCGGGACTAGCGTCGGCACAGATACGCAGTATTTT,TRBV11-2,TRBD2,TRBJ2-3,once
CASSTGGRYGYTF,TGCGCCAGCTCGACGGGGGGCCGCTATGGCTACACCTTC,TRBV5-1,NA,TRBJ1-2,NA
CASSLSPKGQGWSPLHF,TGTGCCAGCAGCTTGTCACCAAAAGGACAGGGATGGTCACCCCTCCACTTT,TRBV7-2,TRBD1,TRBJ1-6,NA
CASSLDRGGYGYTF,TGTGCCAGCAGTTTGGACAGGGGCGGCTATGGCTACACCTTC,TRBV28,TRBD1,TRBJ1-2,NA
CASSVGTSVGEQYF,TGTGCCAGCAGCGTAGGGACTAGCGTGGGCGAGCAGTACTTC,TRBV9,TRBD2,TRBJ2-7,NA
CASSIRQENEKLFF,TGTGCCAGCAGTATCAGACAAGAGAATGAAAAACTGTTTTTT,TRBV6-5,NA,TRBJ1-4,NA
CASSQGTGTAYNEQFF,TGCGCCAGCAGCCAAGGAACCGGGACAGCCTACAATGAGCAGTTCTTC,TRBV4-1,TRBD1,TRBJ2-1,NA
CASIPWGGQGYNEQFF,TGTGCCAGCATCCCCTGGGGGGGACAGGGCTACAATGAGCAGTTCTTC,TRBV28,TRBD1,TRBJ2-1,NA
CASSIKEGLTDTQYF,TGTGCCAGCAGCATAAAGGAGGGACTCACAGATACGCAGTATTTT,TRBV9,NA,TRBJ2-3,NA
CASSPGTGAEAFF,TGTGCCAGCAGCCCAGGGACAGGAGCTGAAGCTTTCTTT,TRBV3-1/TRBV3-2,TRBD1,TRBJ1-1,NA
CASSVVASGSSYNEQFF,TGTGCCAGCAGCGTAGTCGCTAGCGGGAGCTCCTACAATGAGCAGTTCTTC,TRBV9,TRBD2,TRBJ2-1,NA
CASSLAGTPSGANVLTF,TGTGCCAGCAGTTTAGCGGGAACCCCCTCTGGGGCCAACGTCCTGACTTTC,TRBV28,NA,TRBJ2-6,NA
CASSGDRGLRDTEAFF,TGTGCCAGCAGTGGCGACAGGGGGCTTAGGGACACTGAAGCTTTCTTT,TRBV25-1,TRBD1,TRBJ1-1,NA
CASSQDQGAGWGTDTQYF,TGTGCCAGCAGCCAAGATCAAGGAGCGGGGTGGGGCACAGATACGCAGTATTTT,TRBV4-2,TRBD2,TRBJ2-3,NA
CASSVQGGGNEKLFF,TGCGCCAGCAGCGTGCAGGGAGGAGGTAATGAAAAACTGTTTTTT,TRBV5-1,NA,TRBJ1-4,NA
CSASGGNEKLFF,TGCAGTGCTAGTGGAGGGAATGAAAAACTGTTTTTT,TRBV20-1,NA,TRBJ1-4,NA
CASSFGTGNQPQHF,TGTGCCAGCTCCTTCGGGACAGGGAATCAGCCCCAGCATTTT,TRBV18,TRBD1,TRBJ1-5,NA